The present entry profiles one T cell receptor (beta chain) with its context. Its antigen remains unknown. Germline V gives CDR1 LNHDA, CDR2 SQIVND (reference sequence). The germline V and J ends were trimmed by 5 bases and 5 bases, with 12 bases remaining between them. The CDR3 is made up of 13 amino acids. This record comes from a study of EBV T-cell therapy then PD-1 blockade in nasopharyngeal carcinoma. Clones were sequenced by immunoSEQ multiplex PCR, and TCRdb holds only the in-frame ones, with some missing. This sample has roughly 22,000 clones, with 65% to 85% found just once. The treatment is: AdE1-LMPpoly-expanded autologous EBV-specific T-cell therapy followed by anti-PD-1 nivolumab.

This clonotype originated in a man aged 40-49 years with nasopharyngeal carcinoma. The material was CD8+ T cells from blood, obtained at day -245 from a patient whose treatment included autologous EBV-specific T cells and nivolumab. This chain connects TRBV19 to TRBJ1-2; D might be TRBD1 (5 bases). CDR3 sequence (DNA): TGTGCCAGTAGTTTCGGGACCGGGTATGGCTACACCTTC. Its protein product is CASSFGTGYGYTF.